The next 5 T cell receptor beta chains were all read from a single sample in a study of blood T cell repertoires in COVID-19. TCRdb's copy holds only in-frame clones and misses some; the assay was immunoSEQ multiplex PCR. The sample records under 300,000 clones, 82% being singletons. Sequencing used peripheral blood. The receptors were gathered from a woman aged 18 to 35 with acute or convalescent COVID-19.

The V and J genes are TRBV2 and TRBJ1-6; 7 positions match TRBD1. The CDR3 is made up of 13 amino acids. The V segment lost 9 bases and the J segment 9 bases; nucleotides outside the gene matches: 8. CDR1 is SNHLY and CDR2 is FYNNEI in the germline V gene. This chain's CDR3 is CARFRGLGSPLHF. The CDR3 region has the DNA TGTGCCAGATTCAGGGGGTTGGGTTCACCCCTCCACTTT.

The genes are TRBV12-3 or TRBV12-4 and TRBJ2-5; D is perhaps TRBD2 (5 bases). The CDR3 covers 13 residues. V dropped 7 bases and J dropped 7 bases, with 16 bases sitting between them. DNA of the CDR3: TGTGCCAGCACCTTTGGACCTGCGGGGACCCAGTACTTC. Translation: CASTFGPAGTQYF.

The chain employs TRBV14 and TRBJ2-7; D is unresolved. CDR1 is SGHDN, CDR2 FVKESK, per germline. The CDR3 consists of 16 residues. V was trimmed by 0 bases and J by 3 bases, leaving 15 bases between them. The CDR3 DNA is TGTGCCAGCAGCCAAGACCCCCTAGGTAGGAACTACGAGCAGTACTTC. This encodes CASSQDPLGRNYEQYF.

This clone was recorded only once. This chain uses TRBV20-1 with TRBJ2-7; the match to TRBD2 covers 7 bases. The germline V gene encodes CDR1 DFQATT and CDR2 SNEGSKA (reference sequence). The V segment lost 3 bases and the J segment 3 bases; nucleotides outside the gene matches: 8. The CDR3 has 14 amino acids. As DNA, the CDR3 is TGCAGTGCTAGTGGGAGCGGGGCAGACTACGAGCAGTACTTC. It codes for CSASGSGADYEQYF.

The chain is built from TRBV19 and TRBJ1-1; D is possibly TRBD1 (6 bases). Trimming pared 2 bases from V and 1 base from J, leaving 8 bases between. This CDR3 comprises 14 residues. The germline V gene has CDR1 LNHDA and CDR2 SQIVND (reference sequence). The CDR3 DNA follows: TGTGCCAGTAGTATACAACAGGGGAACACTGAAGCTTTCTTT. Protein sequence: CASSIQQGNTEAFF.